This T cell receptor (beta chain) was captured by sequencing in a study of cytomegalovirus exposure and HLA in healthy donors. Broader study findings: V- and J-gene trimming in TCR beta was tied to a missense DCLRE1C variant by an analysis performed later.

CDR1 is SEHNR and CDR2 is FQNEAQ in the germline V gene (reference sequence). Trimming removed 6 bases from V and 7 bases from J, with 15 bases in between. The CDR3 spans 13 residues. Primers: 60 Vbeta forward and 13 Jbeta reverse. Here immunoSEQ multiplex PCR was the method, and the copy in TCRdb shows in-frame clones only, minus some. The repertoire consists of roughly 120,000 clones, with approximately 80% occurring once and the leading ten covering approximately 3.8%. Notes on this clone: The antigen is undetermined. This sample also contains other DNA sequences that code for the same CDR3.

The sequence derives from a man between 35 and 55 years old in good health and CMV-seronegative. The sequencing input was PBMCs. The chain links TRBV7-9 to TRBJ1-1, with TRBD1 as a possible D gene (5 bases). The chain's CDR3 is CASREGRRVEAFF. The CDR3 nucleotides are TGTGCCAGCAGAGAGGGGAGGCGCGTTGAAGCTTTCTTT. Full variable domain (remainder filled in from reference TRBV7-9 and TRBJ1-1): DTGVSQNPRHKITKRGQNVTFRCDPISEHNRLYWYRQTLGQGPEFLTYFQNEAQLEKSRLLSDRFSAERPKGSFSTLEIQRTEQGDSAMYLCASREGRRVEAFFGQGTRLTVV.